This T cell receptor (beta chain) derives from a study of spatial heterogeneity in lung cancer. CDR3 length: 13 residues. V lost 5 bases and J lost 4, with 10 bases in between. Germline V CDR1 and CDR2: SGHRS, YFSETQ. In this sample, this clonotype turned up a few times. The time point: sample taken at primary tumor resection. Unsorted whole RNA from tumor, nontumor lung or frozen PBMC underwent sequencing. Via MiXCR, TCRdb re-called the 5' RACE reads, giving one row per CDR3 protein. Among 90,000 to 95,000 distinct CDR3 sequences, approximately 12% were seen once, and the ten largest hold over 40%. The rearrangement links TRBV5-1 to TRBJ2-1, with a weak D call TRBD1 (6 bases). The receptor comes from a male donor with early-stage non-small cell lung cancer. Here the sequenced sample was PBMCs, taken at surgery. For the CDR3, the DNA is TGCGCCAGCAGGCGGACAGTTTACAATGAGCAGTTCTTC. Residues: CASRRTVYNEQFF.